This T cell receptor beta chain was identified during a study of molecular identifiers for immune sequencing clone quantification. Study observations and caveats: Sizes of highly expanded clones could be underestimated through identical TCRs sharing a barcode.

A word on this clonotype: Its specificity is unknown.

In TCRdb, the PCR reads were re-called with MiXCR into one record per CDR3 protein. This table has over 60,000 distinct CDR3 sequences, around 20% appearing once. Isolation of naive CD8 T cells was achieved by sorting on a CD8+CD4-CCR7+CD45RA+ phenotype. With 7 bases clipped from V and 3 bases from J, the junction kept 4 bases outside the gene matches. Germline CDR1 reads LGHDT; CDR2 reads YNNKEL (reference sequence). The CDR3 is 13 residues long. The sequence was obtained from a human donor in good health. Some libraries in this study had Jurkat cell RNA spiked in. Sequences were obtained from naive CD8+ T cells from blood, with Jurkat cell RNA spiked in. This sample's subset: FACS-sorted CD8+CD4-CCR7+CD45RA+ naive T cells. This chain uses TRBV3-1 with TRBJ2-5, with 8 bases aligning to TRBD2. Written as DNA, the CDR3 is TGTGCCAGCACGGAAGCGGGAGAAGAGACCCAGTACTTC. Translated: CASTEAGEETQYF.